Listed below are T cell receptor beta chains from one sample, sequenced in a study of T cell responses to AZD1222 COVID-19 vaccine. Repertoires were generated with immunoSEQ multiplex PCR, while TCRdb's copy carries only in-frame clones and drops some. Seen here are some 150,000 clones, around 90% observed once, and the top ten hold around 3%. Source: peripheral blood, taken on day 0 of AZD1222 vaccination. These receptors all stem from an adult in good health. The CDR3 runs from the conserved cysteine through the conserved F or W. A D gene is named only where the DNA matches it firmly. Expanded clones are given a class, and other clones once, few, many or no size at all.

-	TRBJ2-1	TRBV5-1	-	TGCGCCAGCAGCTTGGGGGGTATCAATGAGCAGTTCTTC	CASSLGGINEQFF
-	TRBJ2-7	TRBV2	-	TGTGCCAGCAGTGAAACAGCCTCCTACGAGCAGTACTTC	CASSETASYEQYF
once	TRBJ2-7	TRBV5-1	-	TGCGCCAGCAGCTTGGCTCCGGATCCGTGGGACGAGCAGTACTTC	CASSLAPDPWDEQYF
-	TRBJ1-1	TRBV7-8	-	TGTGCCAGCAGCTTAGGAGGAGCAGCCCTCACTGAAGCTTTCTTT	CASSLGGAALTEAFF
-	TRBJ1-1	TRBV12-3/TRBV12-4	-	TGTGCCAGCAGTAGCGCACGGTACACTGAAGCTTTCTTT	CASSSARYTEAFF
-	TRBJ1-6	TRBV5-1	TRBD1	TGCGCCAGCAGCTTCCGGGACAGAGATAATTCACCCCTCCACTTT	CASSFRDRDNSPLHF
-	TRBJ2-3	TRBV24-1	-	TGTGCCACCAGTGTCACCCTGGGTTTCACAGATACGCAGTATTTT	CATSVTLGFTDTQYF
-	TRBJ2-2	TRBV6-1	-	TGTGCCAGCAGTGAAGGGGGGACTACCGGGGAGCTGTTTTTT	CASSEGGTTGELFF
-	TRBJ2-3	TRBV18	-	TGTGCCAGCTCACCTTTACCCGAACAAATAACCACAGATACGCAGTATTTT	CASSPLPEQITTDTQYF
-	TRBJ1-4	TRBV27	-	TGTGCCAGCAGAGGGTTAGATCGCGAAAAACTGTTTTTT	CASRGLDREKLFF
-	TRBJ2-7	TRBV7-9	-	TGTGCCAGCAGCTCGCCCGATCCAGCCTACGAGCAGTACTTC	CASSSPDPAYEQYF
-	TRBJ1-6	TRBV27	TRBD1	TGTGCCAGCAGTCCGGGACAGATGCATTCACCCCTCCACTTT	CASSPGQMHSPLHF
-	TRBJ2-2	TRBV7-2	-	TGTGCCAGCAGCCCTTACACCGGGGAGCTGTTTTTT	CASSPYTGELFF
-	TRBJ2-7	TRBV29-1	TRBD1	TGCAGCGTCCAAGAAGGGGGACAGGGAGGGGAGCAGTACTTC	CSVQEGGQGGEQYF
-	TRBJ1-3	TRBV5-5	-	TGTGCCAGCAGCTTGGCAGCGACCTCTGGAAACACCATATATTTT	CASSLAATSGNTIYF
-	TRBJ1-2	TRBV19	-	TGTGCCAGTAGTAGTCGACCAGCGGGCTACACCTTC	CASSSRPAGYTF
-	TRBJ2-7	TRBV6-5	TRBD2	TGTGCCAGCAGTTATATGACGGGAGGGCCGTACGAGCAGTACTTC	CASSYMTGGPYEQYF
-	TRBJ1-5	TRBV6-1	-	TGTGCCAGCAGTGAAAGGGGGAATCAGCCCCAGCATTTT	CASSERGNQPQHF
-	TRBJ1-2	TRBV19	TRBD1	TGTGCCAGTAGTATAAACGGACAGGGTCCCTATGGCTACACCTTC	CASSINGQGPYGYTF
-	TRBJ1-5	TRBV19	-	TGTGCCAGTAGTCTCGAGATTAGCAATCAGCCCCAGCATTTT	CASSLEISNQPQHF
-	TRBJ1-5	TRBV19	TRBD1	TGTGCCAGTAGTACGGACAGGGCTCAGCCCCAGCATTTT	CASSTDRAQPQHF
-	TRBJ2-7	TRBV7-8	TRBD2	TGTGCCAGCAGCTTATCAGCGGGAGGAATCTACGAGCAGTACTTC	CASSLSAGGIYEQYF
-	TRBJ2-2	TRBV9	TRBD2	TGTGCCAGCAGCCCAGCCCAGCGGACTAGAACCGGGGAGCTGTTTTTT	CASSPAQRTRTGELFF
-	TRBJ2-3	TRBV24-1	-	TGTGCCACCAGTGAGCCGGGGGATACGCAGTATTTT	CATSEPGDTQYF
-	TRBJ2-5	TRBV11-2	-	TGTGCCAGCAGCCCGTGGTTGGAGACCCAGTACTTC	CASSPWLETQYF
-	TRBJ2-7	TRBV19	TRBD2	TGTGCCAGTAGTATGTACACCGGGGCGGGAGCTTACGAGCAGTACTTC	CASSMYTGAGAYEQYF
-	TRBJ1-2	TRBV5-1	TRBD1	TGCGCCAGCAGCTCGACAGGGGGAGCTAACTATGGCTACACCTTC	CASSSTGGANYGYTF
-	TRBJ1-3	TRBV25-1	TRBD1	TGTGCCAGCAGTGTGACAGGGACGGCTGGAAACACCATATATTTT	CASSVTGTAGNTIYF
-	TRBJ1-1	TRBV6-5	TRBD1	TGTGCCAGCAGGGGGACAGGGTTCCCTGAAGCTTTCTTT	CASRGTGFPEAFF
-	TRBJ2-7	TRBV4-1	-	TGCGCCAGCAGCCATGCGACTGGCGGCTACGAGCAGTACTTC	CASSHATGGYEQYF
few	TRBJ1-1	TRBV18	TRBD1	TGTGCCAGCTCACGAGACAGGGGTGATCGGACTGAAGCTTTCTTT	CASSRDRGDRTEAFF
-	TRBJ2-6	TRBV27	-	TGTGCCAGCCAAAGCTCTGGGGCCAACGTCCTGACTTTC	CASQSSGANVLTF
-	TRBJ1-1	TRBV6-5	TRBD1	TGTGCCAGCAGTTACTCAACAGGGGCGGACACTGAAGCTTTCTTT	CASSYSTGADTEAFF
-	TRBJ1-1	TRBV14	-	TGTGCCAGCAGCCAAGGGGTACGCACTGAAGCTTTCTTT	CASSQGVRTEAFF
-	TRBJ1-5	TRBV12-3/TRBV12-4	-	TGTGCCAGCAGCCTCATCGGGGATCAGCCCCAGCATTTT	CASSLIGDQPQHF
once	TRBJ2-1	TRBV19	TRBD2	TGTGCCAGTAGTATGGACGGTGGTGGGAGGGCCTGGAATGAGCAGTTCTTC	CASSMDGGGRAWNEQFF
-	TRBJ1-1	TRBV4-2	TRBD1	TGTGCCAGCAGCCAAGACACAGGGGCAAACACTGAAGCTTTCTTT	CASSQDTGANTEAFF
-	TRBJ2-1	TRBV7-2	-	TGTGCCAGCAGCTACAGGGGCGGGAGTGTCAATGAGCAGTTCTTC	CASSYRGGSVNEQFF